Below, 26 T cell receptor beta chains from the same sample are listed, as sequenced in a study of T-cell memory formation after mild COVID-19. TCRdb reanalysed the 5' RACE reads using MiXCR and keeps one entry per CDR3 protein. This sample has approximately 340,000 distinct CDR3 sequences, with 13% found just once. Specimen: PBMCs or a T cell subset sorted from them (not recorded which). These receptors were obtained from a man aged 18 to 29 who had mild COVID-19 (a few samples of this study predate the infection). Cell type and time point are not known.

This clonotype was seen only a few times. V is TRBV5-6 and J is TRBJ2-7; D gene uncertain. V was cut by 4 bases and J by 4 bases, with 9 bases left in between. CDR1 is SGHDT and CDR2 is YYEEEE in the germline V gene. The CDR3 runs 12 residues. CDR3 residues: CASSLTYYEQYF. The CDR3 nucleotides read TGTGCCAGCAGCCTTACTTATTACGAGCAGTACTTC.

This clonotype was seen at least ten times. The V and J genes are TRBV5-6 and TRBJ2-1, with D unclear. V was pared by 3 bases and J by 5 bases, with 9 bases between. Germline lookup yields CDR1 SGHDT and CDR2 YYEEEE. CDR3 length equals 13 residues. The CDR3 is CASSWALNNEQFF. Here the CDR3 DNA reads TGTGCCAGCAGCTGGGCCCTAAACAATGAGCAGTTCTTC. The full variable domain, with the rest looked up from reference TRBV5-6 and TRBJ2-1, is DAGVTQSPTHLIKTRGQQVTLRCSPKSGHDTVSWYQQALGQGPQFIFQYYEEEERQRGNFPDRFSGHQFPNYSSELNVNALLLGDSALYLCASSWALNNEQFFGPGTRLTVL.

The CDR3 DNA sequence: TGTGCCAGTAGTATAGATCGGGCTGGGTCTTTCTTT. Its protein product is CASSIDRAGSFF. The chain combines TRBV19 with TRBJ1-1; D unclear. The germline CDR1 and CDR2 sequences are LNHDA and SQIVND (reference sequence). The CDR3 is made up of 12 amino acids. V shed 0 bases and J shed 12 bases, with 11 bases lying between them.

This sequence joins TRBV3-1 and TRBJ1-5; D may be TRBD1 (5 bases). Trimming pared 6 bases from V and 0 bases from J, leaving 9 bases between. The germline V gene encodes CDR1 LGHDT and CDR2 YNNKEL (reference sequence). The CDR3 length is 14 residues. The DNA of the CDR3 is TGTGCCAGCAGATGGACAAATAGCAATCAGCCCCAGCATTTT. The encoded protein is CASRWTNSNQPQHF.

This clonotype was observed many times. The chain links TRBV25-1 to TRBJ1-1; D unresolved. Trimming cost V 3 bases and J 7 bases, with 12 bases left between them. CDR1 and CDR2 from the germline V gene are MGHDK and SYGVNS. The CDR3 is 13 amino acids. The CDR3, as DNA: TGTGCCAGCAGTGATTATCCCGCAGGTGAAGCTTTCTTT. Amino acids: CASSDYPAGEAFF.

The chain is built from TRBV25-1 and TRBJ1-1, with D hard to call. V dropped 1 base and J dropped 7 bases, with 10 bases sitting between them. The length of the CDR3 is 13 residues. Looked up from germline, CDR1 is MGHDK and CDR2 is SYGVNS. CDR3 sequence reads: CASSEFSPHEAFF. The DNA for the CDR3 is TGTGCCAGCAGTGAATTCTCCCCCCATGAAGCTTTCTTT.

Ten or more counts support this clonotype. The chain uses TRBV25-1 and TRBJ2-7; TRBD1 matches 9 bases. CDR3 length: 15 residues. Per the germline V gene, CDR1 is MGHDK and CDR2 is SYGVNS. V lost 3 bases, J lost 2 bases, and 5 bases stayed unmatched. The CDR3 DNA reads TGTGCCAGCAGTGATCATGGGGACAGGGCCTACGAGCAGTACTTC. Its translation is CASSDHGDRAYEQYF.

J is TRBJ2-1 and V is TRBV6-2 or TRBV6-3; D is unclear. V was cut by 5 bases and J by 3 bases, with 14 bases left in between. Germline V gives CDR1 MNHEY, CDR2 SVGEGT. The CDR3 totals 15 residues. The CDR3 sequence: CASSPQAFSYNEQFF. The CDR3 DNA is TGTGCCAGCAGTCCCCAGGCGTTCAGCTACAATGAGCAGTTCTTC.

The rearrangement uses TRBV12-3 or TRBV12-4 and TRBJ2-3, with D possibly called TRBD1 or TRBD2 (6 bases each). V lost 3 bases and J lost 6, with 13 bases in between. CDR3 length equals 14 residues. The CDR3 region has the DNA TGTGCCAGCAGTTTGAGCGGAGGGGGGGATACGCAGTATTTT. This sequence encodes CASSLSGGGDTQYF.

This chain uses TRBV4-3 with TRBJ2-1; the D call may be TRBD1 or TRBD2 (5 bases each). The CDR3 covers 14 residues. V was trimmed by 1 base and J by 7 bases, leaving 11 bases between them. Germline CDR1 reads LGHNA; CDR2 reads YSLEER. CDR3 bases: TGCGCCAGCAGCCAAGCGGGGCAGGTAAATGAGCAGTTCTTC. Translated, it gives CASSQAGQVNEQFF.

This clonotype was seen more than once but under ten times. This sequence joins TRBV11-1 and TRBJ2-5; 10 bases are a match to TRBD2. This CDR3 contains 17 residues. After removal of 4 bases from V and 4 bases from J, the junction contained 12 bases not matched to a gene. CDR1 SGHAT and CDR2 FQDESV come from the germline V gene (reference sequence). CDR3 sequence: CASSYQRGGVGGETQYF. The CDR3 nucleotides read TGTGCCAGCAGCTATCAGCGGGGGGGAGTTGGAGGAGAGACCCAGTACTTC.

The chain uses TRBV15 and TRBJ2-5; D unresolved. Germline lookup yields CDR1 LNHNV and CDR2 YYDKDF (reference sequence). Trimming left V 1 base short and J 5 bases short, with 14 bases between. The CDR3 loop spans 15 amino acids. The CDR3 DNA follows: TGTGCCACCAGCAGAGCCCGACTGGGTGGGGAGACCCAGTACTTC. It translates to CATSRARLGGETQYF.

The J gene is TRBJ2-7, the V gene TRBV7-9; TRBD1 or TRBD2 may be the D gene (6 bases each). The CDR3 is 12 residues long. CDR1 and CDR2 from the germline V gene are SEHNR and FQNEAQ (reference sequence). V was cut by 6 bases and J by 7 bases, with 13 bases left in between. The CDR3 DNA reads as TGTGCCAGCAGAGGAGGAGGGGGGGAGCAGTACTTC. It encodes CASRGGGGEQYF.

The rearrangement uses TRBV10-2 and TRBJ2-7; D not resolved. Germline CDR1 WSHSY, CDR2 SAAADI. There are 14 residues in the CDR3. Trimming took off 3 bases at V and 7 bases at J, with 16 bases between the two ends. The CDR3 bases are TGCGCCAGCAGTGAAACCCAGTGGGATAATGAGCAGTACGTC. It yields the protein CASSETQWDNEQYV.

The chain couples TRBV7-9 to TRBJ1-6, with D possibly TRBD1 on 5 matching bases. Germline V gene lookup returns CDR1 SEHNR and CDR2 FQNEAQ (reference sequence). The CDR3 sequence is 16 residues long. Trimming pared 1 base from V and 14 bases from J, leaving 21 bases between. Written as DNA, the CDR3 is TGTGCCAGCAGCTTAGGGGCTGCCTCGACGGGGCAGACCCTCCACTTT. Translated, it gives CASSLGAASTGQTLHF. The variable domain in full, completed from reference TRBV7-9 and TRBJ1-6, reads DTGVSQNPRHKITKRGQNVTFRCDPISEHNRLYWYRQTLGQGPEFLTYFQNEAQLEKSRLLSDRFSAERPKGSFSTLEIQRTEQGDSAMYLCASSLGAASTGQTLHFGNGTRLTVT.

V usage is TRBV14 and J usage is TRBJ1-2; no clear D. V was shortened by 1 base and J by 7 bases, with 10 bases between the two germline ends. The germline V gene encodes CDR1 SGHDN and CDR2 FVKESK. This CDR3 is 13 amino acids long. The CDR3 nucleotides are TGTGCCAGCAGCCAAGTTTGGAAGGGTGGCTACACCTTC. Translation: CASSQVWKGGYTF.

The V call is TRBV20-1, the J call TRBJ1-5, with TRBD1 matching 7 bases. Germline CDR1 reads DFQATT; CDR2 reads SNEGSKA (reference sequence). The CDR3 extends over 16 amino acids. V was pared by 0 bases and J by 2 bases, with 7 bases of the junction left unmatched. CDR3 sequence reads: CSARDKTGIGNQPQHF. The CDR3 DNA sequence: TGCAGTGCTAGAGACAAGACAGGGATTGGCAATCAGCCCCAGCATTTT.

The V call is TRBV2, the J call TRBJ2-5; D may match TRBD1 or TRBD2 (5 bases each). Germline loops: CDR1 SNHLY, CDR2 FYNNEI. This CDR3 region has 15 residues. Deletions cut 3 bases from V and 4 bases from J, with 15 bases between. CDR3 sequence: CASSDPRGALETQYF. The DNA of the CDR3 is TGTGCCAGCAGTGATCCCCGGGGCGCTTTAGAGACCCAGTACTTC.

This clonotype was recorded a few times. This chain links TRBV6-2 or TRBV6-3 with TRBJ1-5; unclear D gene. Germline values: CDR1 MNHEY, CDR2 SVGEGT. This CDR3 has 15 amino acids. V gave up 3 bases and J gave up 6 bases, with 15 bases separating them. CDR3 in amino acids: CASSYTKTSGQPQHF. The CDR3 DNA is TGTGCCAGCAGTTATACAAAAACGTCGGGTCAGCCCCAGCATTTT.

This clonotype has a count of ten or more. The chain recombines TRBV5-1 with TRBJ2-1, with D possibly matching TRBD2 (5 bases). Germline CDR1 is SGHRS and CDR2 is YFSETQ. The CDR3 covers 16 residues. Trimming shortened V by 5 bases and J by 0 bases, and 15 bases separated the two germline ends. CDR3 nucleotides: TGCGCCAGCAGTTCGGACTGGACGGGCTCCTACAATGAGCAGTTCTTC. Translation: CASSSDWTGSYNEQFF.

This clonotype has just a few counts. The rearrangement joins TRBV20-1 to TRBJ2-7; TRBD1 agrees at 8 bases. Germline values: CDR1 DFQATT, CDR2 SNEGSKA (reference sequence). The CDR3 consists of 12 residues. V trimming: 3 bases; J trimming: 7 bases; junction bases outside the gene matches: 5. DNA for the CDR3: TGCAGTGCTAGTGGACAGGGAAGAGAGCAGTACGTC. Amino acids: CSASGQGREQYV.

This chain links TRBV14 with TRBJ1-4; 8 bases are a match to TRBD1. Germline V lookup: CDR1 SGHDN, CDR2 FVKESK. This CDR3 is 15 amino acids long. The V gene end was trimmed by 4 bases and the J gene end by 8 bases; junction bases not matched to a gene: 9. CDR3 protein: CASSPLDRVGEKLFF. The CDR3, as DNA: TGTGCCAGCAGCCCCCTGGACAGGGTGGGGGAAAAACTGTTTTTT.

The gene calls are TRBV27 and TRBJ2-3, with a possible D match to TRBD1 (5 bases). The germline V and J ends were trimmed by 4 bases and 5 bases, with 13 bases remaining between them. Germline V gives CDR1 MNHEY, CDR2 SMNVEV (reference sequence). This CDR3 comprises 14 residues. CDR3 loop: CASSSDPQGDTQYF. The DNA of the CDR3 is TGTGCCAGCAGTTCGGACCCTCAGGGAGATACGCAGTATTTT.

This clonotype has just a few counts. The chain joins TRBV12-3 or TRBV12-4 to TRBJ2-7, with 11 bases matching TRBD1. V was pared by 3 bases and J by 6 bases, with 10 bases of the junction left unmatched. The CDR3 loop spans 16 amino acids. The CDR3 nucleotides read TGTGCCAGCAGTTTCTTGACCATGGACAGGGGGCTCGAGCAGTACTTC. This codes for CASSFLTMDRGLEQYF.

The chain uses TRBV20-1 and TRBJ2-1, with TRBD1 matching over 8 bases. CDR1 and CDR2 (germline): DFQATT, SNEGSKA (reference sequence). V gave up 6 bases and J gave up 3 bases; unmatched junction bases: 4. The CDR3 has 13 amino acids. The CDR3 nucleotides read TGCAGTGCAACCGGGACAGGCTACAATGAGCAGTTCTTC. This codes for CSATGTGYNEQFF.

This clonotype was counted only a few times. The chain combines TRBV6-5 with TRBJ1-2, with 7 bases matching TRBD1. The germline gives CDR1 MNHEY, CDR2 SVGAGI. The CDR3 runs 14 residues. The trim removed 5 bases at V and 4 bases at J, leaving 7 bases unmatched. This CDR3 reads CASSRQGFVYGYTF. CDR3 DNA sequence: TGTGCCAGCAGTAGACAGGGATTCGTCTATGGCTACACCTTC.